This T cell receptor beta chain was sequenced for a study of shared clonotypes between healthy human individuals. Turning to this clone: The same CDR3 can be traced to other DNA sequences in this sample.

Naive CD8 populations comprised CD45RO-negative cells positively selected for CCR7, excluding terminally differentiated effector memory CD45RA+ cells. Produced via immunoSEQ multiplex PCR; TCRdb's table is partial and in-frame only. The table records roughly 2.1 million clones, about 93% of them present only once. The CDR3 runs 14 residues. The germline V gene has CDR1 MNHEY and CDR2 SMNVEV (reference sequence). Between the trimmed V and J ends, which lost 8 bases and 2 bases, there was a span of 15 bases. What was sequenced was naive CD8+ T cells from PBMCs. This chain uses TRBV27 with TRBJ1-1; D is unclear. This receptor was taken from a man between 18 and 35 years old in good health. Some clones in this sample may be carry-over from other donors' samples. The CDR3 here is CASSLSGINTEAFF. CDR3 sequence (DNA): TGTGCCAGCTCCCTTAGTGGGATAAACACTGAAGCTTTCTTT.